The present TCR beta chain was sequenced within a study of shared clonotypes between healthy human individuals. At the level of the study: Sampling drew on donors who were a couple of women and a few men aged 18 to 49.

Study-wide results and limits: In a few donors, approximately 5% of naive CD4 clonotypes appeared in common.

TCRdb's copy holds only in-frame clones and misses some; the assay was immunoSEQ multiplex PCR. The sample contains around 1.6 million clones, under 99% of which appear only once. This CDR3 has 14 residues. Looked up from germline, CDR1 is SGHAT and CDR2 is FQNNGV. Unmatched junction bases numbered 10, after V lost 3 bases and J lost 11 bases. Those who donated, Caucasian adults without exception, all lived in Nashville, Tennessee. Remarks on this clone: As yet, its antigen is unknown.

This TCR was sampled from a man under 40 in good health. What was sequenced was naive CD4+ T cells sorted from blood. Subset here: CD45RA+ positively selected. The chain has TRBV11-2 and TRBJ1-1; 9 bases fit TRBD1. The CDR3 bases are TGTGCCAGCAGCTTGATAGGACAGGGGAGAGGGGCTTTCTTT. As protein: CASSLIGQGRGAFF.